This TCR beta chain stems from a study of OX40 agonist ivuxolimab in advanced cancers. Turning to the overall study: Ivuxolimab, which targeted the costimulatory receptor OX40 (CD134), was an agonistic, fully human IgG2 monoclonal antibody. The point of sequencing TCRbeta in the periphery was to test whether ivuxolimab changed TCR sequence diversity and drove clonal T-cell expansion. In the dose-escalation cohort, 75% to 85% of patients were male, and the mean age was approximately 60 years with a range of roughly 23 to 79. Partial responses were achieved by three dose-escalation patients, of whom one had hepatocellular carcinoma and two had cutaneous melanoma. The monotherapy dose-escalation portion (N ≈ 52 patients) of the phase I ivuxolimab trial is reported in the paper. Patients were allowed to have had prior anti-PD-1, anti-PD-L1 or anti-CTLA-4 therapy, and 40% of the dose-escalation patients had previously received checkpoint inhibitors. Among the 50 to 55 dose-escalation patients, about 20 had hepatocellular carcinoma, about 15 melanoma, 9 renal cell carcinoma and 9 head and neck cancer. Intravenous ivuxolimab was administered to patients every 2 weeks at six dose levels: 0.01, 0.1, 0.3, 1.5, 3 and 10 mg/kg. Overall study outcomes, separate from this receptor: In partial responders in the 0.1-3.0 mg/kg groups, normalized peripheral clonal expansion was found to be among the lowest, especially among CD8+ T cells. Antigen specificity was not determined for the clonally expanded peripheral T cells. At doses of 0.1 to 3.0 mg/kg, clonal expansion of both CD4+ and CD8+ blood T cells was observed from baseline to week 6. After ivuxolimab, more expanded clones were found on average in CD8+ T cells than in CD4+ T cells. Low levels of normalized T-cell clonal expansion were also seen in some patients who did not respond.

For sequencing of the TCRbeta CDR3 region, genomic DNA was extracted from the sorted cells. The immunoSEQ Assay was used to sequence the TCRbeta CDR3 regions. TCRdb carries this immuneACCESS record with in-frame sequences only. Its versions omit some clonotypes, under half of them owing to an unresolved V gene in the studies checked, with the rest unexplained. Here the sample has some 40,000 clones; around 93% occur a single time. The top ten constitute 29% of the sample. Details on this clone: Its antigen is currently not known. The sample holds no much larger clone one base away, and base qualities are not on file.

CDR1 is given as MNHEY and CDR2 as SVGAGI, both from the germline V gene. From its cysteine to its phenylalanine, the CDR3 spans 13 amino acids. Kept here is only the CDR3 DNA, which spans 39 bases and is read in frame from base 1. The junction carries 9 bases between V and J, which are trimmed by 5 bases and 3 bases respectively. Patients with a history of autoimmune disease or receiving systemic immunosuppression were excluded from the trial. Peripheral blood for TCR sequencing was drawn from every dose cohort at baseline, at cycle 4 day 1 and at cycle 7 day 1. The samples were drawn from a first-in-human, open-label, multicenter phase I dose-escalation trial of ivuxolimab. Adults with locally advanced or metastatic head and neck squamous cell, hepatocellular, melanoma or renal cell carcinoma were enrolled in the trial. Before TCR sequencing, CD4+ T cells and CD8+ T cells from peripheral blood were sorted into separate populations.

Sequencing used CD4+ or CD8+ T cells sorted from blood, obtained in a trial of the OX40 agonist ivuxolimab. This receptor was identified in an adult with an advanced solid tumor such as melanoma, head and neck, liver or kidney cancer. The chain employs TRBV6-5 and TRBJ2-3; tentative D gene TRBD2, with 5 bases matching. The nucleotide sequence reads as follows: TGTGCCAGCAGTCGGACTGAAACAGATACGCAGTATTTT. Its amino acids are CASSRTETDTQYF.